Detailed here is one T cell receptor (beta chain). Its antigen is unidentified. Splitting the CD4+ cells yielded a CD45RA+ naive subset and a CD45RA-negative memory subset. In replicate PCRs of sorted subsets, roughly 200 ng DNA, about 29,000 T cell genomes, was used. The method was immunoSEQ multiplex PCR; TCRdb's version includes in-frame clones alone and lacks a portion of them. The sample records about 2 million clones, 90% to 95% being singletons. The data stem from a study of shared clonotypes between healthy human individuals. Study-wide results and limits: The study found lower generation probabilities in non-shared clonotypes than in those shared by all four donors. Clonotypes that were shared across a handful of donors made up approximately 5% of naive CD4 clonotypes.

Trimming left V 4 bases short and J 7 bases short, with 17 bases between. The CDR3 has 15 residues. Germline CDR1 is SGHRS and CDR2 is YFSETQ. The sequence was obtained from a man in his late teens or twenties in good health. The chain couples TRBV5-1 to TRBJ1-4; D may be TRBD1 (6 bases). Material for sequencing was naive CD4+ T cells sorted from blood. Subset: CD45RA+ positively selected. CDR3 in amino acids: CASSNSQGQGEKLFF. As DNA, the CDR3 is TGCGCCAGCAGCAACTCACAGGGCCAAGGTGAAAAACTGTTTTTT.